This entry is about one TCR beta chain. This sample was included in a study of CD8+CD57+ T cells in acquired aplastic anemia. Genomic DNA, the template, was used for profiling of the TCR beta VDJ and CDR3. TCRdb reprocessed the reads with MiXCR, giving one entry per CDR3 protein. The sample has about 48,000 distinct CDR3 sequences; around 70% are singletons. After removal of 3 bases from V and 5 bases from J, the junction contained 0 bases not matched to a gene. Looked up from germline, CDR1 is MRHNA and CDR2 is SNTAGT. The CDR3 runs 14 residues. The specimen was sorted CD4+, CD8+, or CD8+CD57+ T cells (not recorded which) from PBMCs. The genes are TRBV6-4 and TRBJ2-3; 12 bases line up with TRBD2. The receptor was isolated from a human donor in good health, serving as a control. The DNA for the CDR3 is TGTGCCAGCAGTGAGGGACTAGCGGGAGATACGCAGTATTTT. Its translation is CASSEGLAGDTQYF.